The clone carrying this T cell receptor beta chain has only a few counts. Its antigen is unidentified. The second PCR ran about 6 to 11 cycles with a sample-barcoded 5' primer and J-beta primers. TCRdb redid the calling of the 5' RACE reads with MiXCR, one entry per CDR3 protein. The top ten clones hold about 23% of a sample with some 1.8 million distinct CDR3 sequences, around 42% of them seen once. With V trimmed by 7 bases and J by 9 bases, 20 bases remained unmatched. CDR1 and CDR2 from the germline V gene are MNHEY and SVGAGI. The CDR3 has 16 residues. These data are taken from a study of blood T cells in healthy people across ages. Russia was home to the donors, healthy Caucasian individuals aged about 6 to 90. General observations from the study: No conclusive comparison of naive versus antigen-experienced cells was possible with unsorted PBMCs.

The chain uses TRBV6-5 and TRBJ1-2; 7 bases are shared with TRBD1. The sample taken for sequencing was blood. The receptor was isolated from a human donor in good health. CDR3 nucleotides: TGTGCCAGCAAATTCCGGGACAGCACTACCGTTGGTCGCTACACCTTC. It encodes CASKFRDSTTVGRYTF.